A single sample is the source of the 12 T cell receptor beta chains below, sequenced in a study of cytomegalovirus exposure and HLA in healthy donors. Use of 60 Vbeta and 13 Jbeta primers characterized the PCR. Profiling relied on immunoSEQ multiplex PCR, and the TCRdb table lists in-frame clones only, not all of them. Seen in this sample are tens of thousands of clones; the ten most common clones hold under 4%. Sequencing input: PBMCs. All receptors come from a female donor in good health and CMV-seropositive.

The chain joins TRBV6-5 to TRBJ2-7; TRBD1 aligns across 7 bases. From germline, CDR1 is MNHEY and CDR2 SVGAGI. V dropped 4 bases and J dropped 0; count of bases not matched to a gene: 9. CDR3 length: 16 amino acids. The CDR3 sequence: CASSSRRDSSSYEQYF. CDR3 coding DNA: TGTGCCAGCAGTTCCCGAAGGGACAGTAGCTCCTACGAGCAGTACTTC.

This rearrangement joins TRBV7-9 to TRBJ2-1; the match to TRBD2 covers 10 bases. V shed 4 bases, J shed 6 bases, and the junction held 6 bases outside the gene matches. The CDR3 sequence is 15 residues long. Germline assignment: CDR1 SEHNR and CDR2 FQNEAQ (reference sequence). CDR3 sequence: CASSSRTSGSNEQFF. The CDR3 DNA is TGTGCCAGCAGCTCCCGGACTAGCGGAAGCAATGAGCAGTTCTTC.

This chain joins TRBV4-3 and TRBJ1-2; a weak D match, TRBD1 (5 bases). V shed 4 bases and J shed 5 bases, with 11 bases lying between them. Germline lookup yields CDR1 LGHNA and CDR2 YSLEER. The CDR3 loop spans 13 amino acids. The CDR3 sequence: CASSPQGLYGYTF. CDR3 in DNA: TGCGCCAGCAGCCCCCAGGGACTATATGGCTACACCTTC.

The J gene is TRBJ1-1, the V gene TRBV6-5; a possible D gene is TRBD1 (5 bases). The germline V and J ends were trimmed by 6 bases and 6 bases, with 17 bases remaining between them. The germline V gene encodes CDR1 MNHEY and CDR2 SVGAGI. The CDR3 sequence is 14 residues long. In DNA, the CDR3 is TGTGCCAGCAGCCAACAGTGGACAAAGGCTGAAGCTTTCTTT. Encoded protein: CASSQQWTKAEAFF.

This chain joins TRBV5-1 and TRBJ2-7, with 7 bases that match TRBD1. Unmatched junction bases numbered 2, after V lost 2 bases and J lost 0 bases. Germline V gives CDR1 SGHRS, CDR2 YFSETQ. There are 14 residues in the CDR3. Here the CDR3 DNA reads TGCGCCAGCAGCTTAGGGGGCTTCTCCTACGAGCAGTACTTC. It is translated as CASSLGGFSYEQYF.

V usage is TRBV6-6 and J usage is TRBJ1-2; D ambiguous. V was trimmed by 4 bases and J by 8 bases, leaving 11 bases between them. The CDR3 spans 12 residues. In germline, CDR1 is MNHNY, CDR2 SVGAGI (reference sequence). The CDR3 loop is CASSSPGEGYTF. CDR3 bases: TGTGCCAGCAGTTCCCCGGGAGAGGGCTACACCTTC.

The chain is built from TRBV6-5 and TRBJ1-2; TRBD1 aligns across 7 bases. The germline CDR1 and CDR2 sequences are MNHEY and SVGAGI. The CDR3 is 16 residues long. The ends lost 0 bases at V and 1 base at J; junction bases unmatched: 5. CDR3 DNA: TGTGCCAGCAGTTACTCCTTAAGACAGGGTAACTATGGCTACACCTTC. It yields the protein CASSYSLRQGNYGYTF.

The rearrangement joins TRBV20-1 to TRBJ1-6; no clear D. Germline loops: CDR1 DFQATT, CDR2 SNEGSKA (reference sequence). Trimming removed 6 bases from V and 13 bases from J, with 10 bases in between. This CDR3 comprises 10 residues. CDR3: CSALLGPLHF. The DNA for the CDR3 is TGCAGTGCCCTTCTCGGGCCCCTCCACTTT.

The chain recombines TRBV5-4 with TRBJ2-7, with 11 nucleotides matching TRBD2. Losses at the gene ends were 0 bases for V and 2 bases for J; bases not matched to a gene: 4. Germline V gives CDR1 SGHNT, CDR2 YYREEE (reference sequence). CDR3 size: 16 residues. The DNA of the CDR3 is TGTGCCAGCAGCTTGGGAGGGACTAGCGGTCCCTACGAGCAGTACTTC. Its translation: CASSLGGTSGPYEQYF.

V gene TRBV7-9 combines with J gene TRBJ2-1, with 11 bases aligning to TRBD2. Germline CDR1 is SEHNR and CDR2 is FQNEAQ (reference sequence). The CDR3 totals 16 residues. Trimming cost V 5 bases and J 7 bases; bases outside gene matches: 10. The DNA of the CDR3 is TGTGCCAGCAGCCAACGACTAGCGGGAATGAGTAATGAGCAGTTCTTC. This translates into CASSQRLAGMSNEQFF.

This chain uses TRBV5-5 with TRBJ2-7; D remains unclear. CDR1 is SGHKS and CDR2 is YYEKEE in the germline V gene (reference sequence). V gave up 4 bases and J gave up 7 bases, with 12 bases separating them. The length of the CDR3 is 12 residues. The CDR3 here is CASSTFTGEQYF. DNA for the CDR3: TGTGCCAGCAGCACATTCACCGGGGAGCAGTACTTC.

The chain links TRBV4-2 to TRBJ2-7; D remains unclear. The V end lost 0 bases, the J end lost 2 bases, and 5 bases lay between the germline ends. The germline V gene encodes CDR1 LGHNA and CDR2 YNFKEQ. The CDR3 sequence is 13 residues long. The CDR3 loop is CASSQETAYEQYF. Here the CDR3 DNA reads TGTGCCAGCAGCCAAGAAACGGCCTACGAGCAGTACTTC.